The source of this T cell receptor (beta chain) is a study of blood T cell repertoires in COVID-19. Study information: Sites in the United States, Italy and Spain provided acute and convalescent COVID-19 samples.

Germline V gene lookup returns CDR1 LNHDA and CDR2 SQIVND (reference sequence). The V end lost 6 bases, the J end lost 0 bases, and 12 bases lay between the germline ends. This CDR3 is 15 amino acids long. Sample share makes this clone medium-sized (0.01 to 0.1%). Using immunoSEQ multiplex PCR, the repertoire was profiled, and TCRdb retains in-frame clones only, with some absent. The sample carries about 170,000 clones, about four fifths recorded once. The clonotype was recovered from a woman in her sixties or seventies who had recovered from COVID-19. The chain links TRBV19 to TRBJ1-5, with a tentative D call TRBD1 (5 bases). The specimen sequenced was peripheral blood. The CDR3 region has the DNA TGTGCCAGTAGCGACAGTCCATATAGCAATCAGCCCCAGCATTTT. Its protein product is CASSDSPYSNQPQHF.